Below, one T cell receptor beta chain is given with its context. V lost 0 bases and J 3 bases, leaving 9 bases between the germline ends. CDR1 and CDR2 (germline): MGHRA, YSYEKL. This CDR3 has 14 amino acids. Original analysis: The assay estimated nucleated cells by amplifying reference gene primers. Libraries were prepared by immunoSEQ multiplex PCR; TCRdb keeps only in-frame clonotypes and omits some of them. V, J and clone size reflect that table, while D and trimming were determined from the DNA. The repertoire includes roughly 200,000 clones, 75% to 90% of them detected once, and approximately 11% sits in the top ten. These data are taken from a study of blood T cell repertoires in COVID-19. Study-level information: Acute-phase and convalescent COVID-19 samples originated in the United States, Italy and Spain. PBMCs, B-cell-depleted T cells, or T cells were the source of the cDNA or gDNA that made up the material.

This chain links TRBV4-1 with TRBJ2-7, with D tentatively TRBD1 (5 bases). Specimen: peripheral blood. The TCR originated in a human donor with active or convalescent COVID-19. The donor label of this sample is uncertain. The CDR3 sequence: CASSQDAQGYEQYF. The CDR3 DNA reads TGCGCCAGCAGCCAAGATGCGCAGGGCTACGAGCAGTACTTC.